This entry lists 31 T cell receptor beta chains sequenced from one sample in a study of cytomegalovirus exposure and HLA in healthy donors. PCR amplification relied on 60 Vbeta primers (plus 13 Jbeta primers). Clones were sequenced by immunoSEQ multiplex PCR, and TCRdb holds only the in-frame ones, with some missing. In the table there are roughly 150,000 clones, around 82% of which are singletons. The specimen sequenced was PBMCs. All receptors come from a woman in her forties in good health and CMV-seropositive.

This chain connects TRBV10-3 to TRBJ2-2, with D maybe TRBD1 (6 bases). Germline CDR1 reads ENHRY; CDR2 reads SYGVKD. CDR3 length equals 15 residues. Between the trimmed V and J ends, which lost 4 bases and 7 bases, there was a span of 16 bases. The DNA for the CDR3 is TGTGCCATCAGTGGGTGGCAGGGGCTGGGCGGGGAGCTGTTTTTT. Translation: CAISGWQGLGGELFF.

The chain is built from TRBV28 and TRBJ1-1; D perhaps matches TRBD1 (5 bases). The V end lost 4 bases, the J end lost 5 bases, and 14 bases lay between the germline ends. Germline V lookup: CDR1 MDHEN, CDR2 SYDVKM. The CDR3 runs 14 residues. The CDR3 reads CASSSGPGRTEAFF. The CDR3 DNA follows: TGTGCCAGCAGTTCAGGGCCAGGGAGGACTGAAGCTTTCTTT.

The DNA of the CDR3 is TGTGCCAGCAGCTCGTCCGGGACTAGTGGCGAAGAGACCCAGTACTTC. Translating gives CASSSSGTSGEETQYF. The rearrangement uses TRBV11-2 and TRBJ2-5, with 8 bases that match TRBD2. J lost 3 bases, V lost 4 bases, and 10 bases had no gene match. Germline V gene lookup returns CDR1 SGHAT and CDR2 FQNNGV. This CDR3 is 16 amino acids long.

This clone showed up just a few times. This chain joins TRBV12-5 and TRBJ2-7; 11 nucleotides align to TRBD2. Trimming removed 0 bases from V and 7 bases from J; junction bases left unmatched: 8. This CDR3 is 16 amino acids long. Germline loops: CDR1 LGHNT, CDR2 FRNRAP. CDR3 region: CASGLVLAGGPGEQYF. CDR3 in DNA: TGTGCTAGTGGTTTGGTTTTAGCGGGAGGGCCTGGGGAGCAGTACTTC.

The DNA for the CDR3 is TGTGCCAGCAGAAAACTAGCGGGAGGCTACAATGAGCAGTTCTTC. It yields the protein CASRKLAGGYNEQFF. The gene calls are TRBV6-5 and TRBJ2-1; 12 bases align to TRBD2. The germline V gene encodes CDR1 MNHEY and CDR2 SVGAGI. CDR3 length equals 15 residues. The V gene end was trimmed by 6 bases and the J gene end by 3 bases; junction bases not matched to a gene: 3.

The rearrangement uses TRBV7-6 and TRBJ2-1; TRBD2 matches 9 bases. V shed 5 bases, J shed 1 base, and the junction held 3 bases outside the gene matches. The CDR3 has 15 amino acids. CDR1 SGHVS and CDR2 FNYEAQ come from the germline V gene. The CDR3 loop is CASSETSGSYNEQFF. The CDR3 DNA sequence: TGTGCCAGCAGCGAGACTAGCGGTTCCTACAATGAGCAGTTCTTC.

Only a few counts were recorded for this clone. V and J are TRBV7-2 and TRBJ1-2; possibly TRBD1 for D (5 bases). The CDR3 covers 13 residues. Between the trimmed V and J ends, which lost 5 bases and 2 bases, there was a span of 9 bases. Germline V gene data show CDR1 as SGHTA and CDR2 as FQGNSA. CDR3 loop: CASSKTVNYGYTF. For the CDR3, the DNA is TGTGCCAGCAGCAAGACAGTAAACTATGGCTACACCTTC.

The count of this clone is one. This chain links TRBV27 with TRBJ2-7; possible D gene TRBD2, 6 bases. The germline V gene encodes CDR1 MNHEY and CDR2 SMNVEV (reference sequence). With 6 bases removed from V and 3 bases from J, the gap between germline ends came to 12 bases. The CDR3 length is 13 residues. This CDR3 is CASSPGLYYEQYF. The CDR3 coding sequence is TGTGCCAGCAGCCCGGGACTCTACTACGAGCAGTACTTC.

The chain employs TRBV5-4 and TRBJ1-1, with 7 bases lining up with TRBD1. This CDR3 region has 14 residues. Per germline, CDR1 SGHNT and CDR2 YYREEE (reference sequence). The V gene end was trimmed by 4 bases and the J gene end by 5 bases; junction bases not matched to a gene: 8. DNA for the CDR3: TGTGCCAGCAGCCCAGGGGGGACTGAAACTGAAGCTTTCTTT. Its translation is CASSPGGTETEAFF.

The V gene is TRBV28, the J gene TRBJ2-1; TRBD1 agrees at 11 bases. Per germline, CDR1 MDHEN and CDR2 SYDVKM. This CDR3 region has 15 residues. J lost 6 bases, V lost 3 bases, and 4 bases had no gene match. The CDR3 here is CASSLWGTGGNEQFF. The DNA for the CDR3 is TGTGCCAGCAGTTTGTGGGGGACAGGGGGCAATGAGCAGTTCTTC.

The CDR3 region is CASSLSTSGRQETQYF. CDR3 nucleotides: TGCGCCAGCAGCTTGAGTACTAGCGGGAGGCAAGAGACCCAGTACTTC. The rearrangement joins TRBV5-1 to TRBJ2-7; 12 nucleotides align to TRBD2. The J call is in doubt because the DNA end fits TRBJ2-5 better. The CDR3 has 16 residues. Looked up from germline, CDR1 is SGHRS and CDR2 is YFSETQ.

The chain couples TRBV19 to TRBJ2-1; 10 bases map to TRBD1. CDR1 and CDR2 (germline): LNHDA, SQIVND (reference sequence). The CDR3 extends over 14 amino acids. With 8 bases clipped from V and 8 bases from J, the junction kept 9 bases outside the gene matches. CDR3 region: CASGRTGGIYEQFF. In DNA form, the CDR3 reads TGTGCCAGTGGCAGGACAGGGGGTATTTATGAGCAGTTCTTC.

The V and J genes are TRBV4-2 and TRBJ2-2; the D gene is possibly TRBD1 (5 bases). Germline V gene data show CDR1 as LGHNA and CDR2 as YNFKEQ. The CDR3 has 17 residues. Trimming took off 0 bases at V and 4 bases at J, with 15 bases between the two ends. Written as DNA, the CDR3 is TGTGCCAGCAGCCAAGATTGGGCAGGGTCAATCACCGGGGAGCTGTTTTTT. Translated: CASSQDWAGSITGELFF.

The rearrangement uses TRBV20-1 and TRBJ2-7; D remains ambiguous. Per germline, CDR1 DFQATT and CDR2 SNEGSKA (reference sequence). CDR3 length equals 11 residues. The DNA of the CDR3 is TGCAGCGTTACCCCTCGCGGCGAGCAGTACTTC. Its translation is CSVTPRGEQYF.

The chain joins TRBV7-8 to TRBJ1-5, with D maybe TRBD1 (6 bases). In germline, CDR1 is SGHVS, CDR2 FQNEAQ. V lost 4 bases and J lost 0, with 13 bases in between. The CDR3 runs to 16 residues. CDR3 sequence: CASSSQGTYSNQPQHF. The CDR3, as DNA: TGTGCCAGCAGCTCTCAGGGGACCTATAGCAATCAGCCCCAGCATTTT.

The chain is built from TRBV10-3 and TRBJ1-2; 7 bases map to TRBD1. Unmatched junction bases numbered 4, after V lost 4 bases and J lost 5 bases. CDR1 ENHRY and CDR2 SYGVKD come from the germline V gene. The CDR3 covers 13 residues. This CDR3 reads CAISAEGQYGYTF. CDR3 coding DNA: TGTGCCATCAGTGCGGAGGGACAGTATGGCTACACCTTC.

The chain joins TRBV19 to TRBJ2-1; TRBD2 matches at 10 bases. The CDR3 is made up of 15 amino acids. The ends lost 3 bases at V and 9 bases at J; junction bases unmatched: 8. CDR1 is LNHDA and CDR2 is SQIVND in the germline V gene (reference sequence). CDR3 DNA: TGTGCCAGTAGTATTGGAGCGGGAGGGCCGGGTGAGCAGTTCTTC. Its translation is CASSIGAGGPGEQFF.

This chain joins TRBV19 and TRBJ2-7; D is undetermined. Germline V CDR1 and CDR2: LNHDA, SQIVND (reference sequence). Trimming took 2 bases from V and 4 from J, leaving 9 bases between them. The CDR3 is 13 residues long. CDR3 sequence reads: CASSIMAHYEQYF. CDR3 sequence (DNA): TGTGCCAGTAGTATAATGGCCCATTACGAGCAGTACTTC.

The genes are TRBV19 and TRBJ2-3, with a possible D match to TRBD2 (6 bases). V was pared by 5 bases and J by 4 bases, with 10 bases between. This CDR3 comprises 13 residues. Germline assignment: CDR1 LNHDA and CDR2 SQIVND (reference sequence). In DNA, the CDR3 is TGTGCCAGTAGTGGGACTGCACCAGATACGCAGTATTTT. Its translation: CASSGTAPDTQYF.

The gene calls are TRBV5-4 and TRBJ2-3; no clear D gene. CDR1 is SGHNT, CDR2 YYREEE, per germline (reference sequence). This CDR3 is 14 amino acids long. Trimming left V 0 bases short and J 2 bases short, with 7 bases between. CDR3 protein: CASSLVPVTDTQYF. The CDR3 nucleotides read TGTGCCAGCAGCTTGGTCCCCGTCACAGATACGCAGTATTTT.

V usage is TRBV9 and J usage is TRBJ2-7, with 13 bases matching TRBD2. The germline CDR1 and CDR2 sequences are SGDLS and YYNGEE. Trimming removed 4 bases from V and 3 bases from J; junction bases left unmatched: 10. There are 17 residues in the CDR3. DNA of the CDR3: TGTGCCAGCAGCCCACTGGGACTAGCGGGATGGGGCTACGAGCAGTACTTC. Its protein product is CASSPLGLAGWGYEQYF.

V and J are TRBV4-2 and TRBJ2-7; 10 bases match TRBD1. There are 18 residues in the CDR3. CDR1 is LGHNA and CDR2 is YNFKEQ in the germline V gene. Trimming at V came to 2 bases and at J to 1 base, leaving 11 bases not matched to a gene. CDR3 region: CASSQFPLRTGGSYEQYF. The CDR3 DNA reads as TGTGCCAGCAGCCAATTCCCCCTAAGGACAGGGGGTTCCTACGAGCAGTACTTC.

The V call is TRBV13, the J call TRBJ1-1; D is perhaps TRBD1 (5 bases). Germline CDR1 reads PRHDT; CDR2 reads FYEKMQ (reference sequence). The V and J ends lost 5 bases and 10 bases respectively, with 17 bases between them. CDR3 length: 13 amino acids. CDR3 protein: CASSERNQGGAFF. CDR3 sequence (DNA): TGTGCCAGCAGCGAGAGGAATCAGGGCGGAGCTTTCTTT.

This clone was observed a single time. This chain connects TRBV5-1 to TRBJ1-4, with 8 bases aligning to TRBD1. In germline, CDR1 is SGHRS, CDR2 YFSETQ. This CDR3 has 15 residues. V was pared by 3 bases and J by 8 bases, with 9 bases of the junction left unmatched. CDR3 nucleotide sequence: TGCGCCAGCAGCTCCTGGACAGGGATCAACGAAAAACTGTTTTTT. Translation gives CASSSWTGINEKLFF.

CDR3 sequence (DNA): TGCGCCAGCAGCAGGGACAGGGAGAACACTGAAGCTTTCTTT. Its protein product is CASSRDRENTEAFF. This chain links TRBV4-1 with TRBJ1-1, with 9 bases identical to TRBD1. This CDR3 is built from 14 residues. The germline CDR1 and CDR2 sequences are MGHRA and YSYEKL. J gave up 1 base and V 5 bases, and 2 bases lay outside the gene matches.

The chain recombines TRBV30 with TRBJ1-1, with TRBD1 identical over 7 bases. The junction had 9 bases not matched to a gene; V was cut back by 5 bases and J by 3 bases. This CDR3 region has 14 residues. Per germline, CDR1 GTSNPN and CDR2 SVGIG (reference sequence). The CDR3 loop reads CAWAQTGSYTEAFF. The CDR3 DNA sequence: TGTGCCTGGGCTCAGACAGGGAGTTACACTGAAGCTTTCTTT.

V usage is TRBV7-8 and J usage is TRBJ1-1; tentative D call: TRBD1 (5 bases). The V and J ends lost 5 bases and 1 base respectively, with 8 bases between them. The CDR3 consists of 13 residues. Germline lookup yields CDR1 SGHVS and CDR2 FQNEAQ. CDR3 bases: TGTGCCAGCAGCAGCGGGGGGAACACTGAAGCTTTCTTT. It translates to CASSSGGNTEAFF.

The V gene is TRBV7-9, the J gene TRBJ2-1; tentatively, D is TRBD2 (5 bases). The germline V gene encodes CDR1 SEHNR and CDR2 FQNEAQ (reference sequence). Trimming cost V 4 bases and J 7 bases, with 17 bases left between them. The CDR3 extends over 15 amino acids. CDR3 DNA: TGTGCCAGCAGCTCGACTATCCGGAGGTGGAATGAGCAGTTCTTC. This translates into CASSSTIRRWNEQFF.

On this clone itself: Germline is not matched at one junction end, which may reflect a read error. The same CDR3 is also encoded by other DNA sequences in this sample. The chain has TRBV20-1 and TRBJ2-7; perhaps TRBD1 as D (6 bases). Germline V CDR1 and CDR2: DFQATT, SNEGSKA (reference sequence). The CDR3 consists of 11 residues. CDR3 sequence reads: CSASRGNEQYF. As DNA, the CDR3 is TGCAGTGCTTCTAGGGGGAACGAACAGTACTTC.

V and J are TRBV5-5 and TRBJ2-7; 11 nucleotides match TRBD2. Germline V gene data show CDR1 as SGHKS and CDR2 as YYEKEE (reference sequence). This CDR3 spans 17 amino acids. Trimming took 6 bases from V and 3 from J; bases not matched to a gene: 14. The CDR3 nucleotides are TGTGCCAGCATCTGGGGTCCGACTAGCGGGACTCTCTACGAGCAGTACTTC. Translated: CASIWGPTSGTLYEQYF.

This clone was picked up one time. V and J are TRBV18 and TRBJ2-1; D unclear. The ends were cut back, 3 bases at V and 9 bases at J, with 12 bases in the middle. Looked up from germline, CDR1 is KGHSH and CDR2 is LQKENI. The CDR3 is 13 residues long. CDR3 nucleotides: TGTGCCAGCTCACCCATTGCCGGTACTGAGCAGTTCTTC. Protein sequence: CASSPIAGTEQFF.